This TCR beta chain was identified in a study of T cell responses to AZD1222 COVID-19 vaccine. Whole-study findings and limits: Spike-specific TCR breadth and depth both grew after two AZD1222 doses.

This clone appeared a few times. Its antigen is not identified. Germline V CDR1 and CDR2: DFQATT, SNEGSKA (reference sequence). The CDR3 is 13 residues long. With 3 bases removed from V and 0 bases from J, the gap between germline ends came to 5 bases. Some clones are missing from TCRdb's copy, which holds only in-frame ones; the method was immunoSEQ multiplex PCR. Of roughly 160,000 clones detected, approximately 87% appear once; the ten largest clones hold about 4.3%. The source of this sequence is an adult who received the AZD1222 COVID-19 vaccine. Here the sequenced sample was peripheral blood, taken 28 days after the second AZD1222 dose. The rearrangement links TRBV20-1 to TRBJ1-4; D is undetermined. The CDR3 DNA reads as TGCAGTGCTAGTGAAACAACTAATGAAAAACTGTTTTTT. It yields the protein CSASETTNEKLFF.